This TCR beta chain was retrieved from a study of T cell repertoires in cytomegalovirus infection (dated by TCRdb to the late 2010s). About the full investigation: Peptide stimulations targeted recently identified HLA-C-restricted CMV epitopes, whose presentation resists viral immunomodulation, together with well-studied HLA-B-restricted epitopes. The HLA type of each donor mattered for the analysis, because public TCR beta signatures pointed to carriage of CMV infection along with the matching HLA type.

CDR1 SGHAT and CDR2 FQNNGV were looked up in the germline V gene. The CDR3 spans 11 residues, from the cysteine through the phenylalanine. CDR3 DNA is the only sequence kept; it has 33 bases, read in frame from the first base. General conclusions and limits of the study: The ex vivo response was dominated by HLA-C-restricted CMV-specific TCR beta clonotypes, which also provided the single most frequent clonotype in two of eight donors. Carriers of CMV infection plus the relevant HLA type were discriminated by the cumulative frequency of public TCR beta family members in the study cohort and in an independent roughly 350-donor cohort.

On this clonotype itself: Its recognized antigen is unknown. The junction and the germline gene differ at one end; a read error may be behind it.

The treatment or condition tag for this specimen amounts to: in vitro stimulation with specific CMV peptide epitopes to enrich CMV-specific T cells. Sequencing was performed on an Illumina HiSeq 1500. TCRdb's own reprocessing of the public reads used fastp at Q25 and MiXCR and kept productive beta chains. Each CDR3 protein appears once, grouped with its most common genes and DNA. In this sample the table shows approximately 600,000 distinct CDR3 sequences, over 35% of which occur a single time. The ten largest clonotypes hold 48% of the sample. The V gene is TRBV11-2 and the J gene is TRBJ2-2; the D region possibly corresponds to TRBD2 (5 bases align). This clonotype was obtained from a human donor in good health (CMV status not recorded). Some clones in this sample may be carry-over from other donors' samples. The specimen was cultured PBMCs, collected from culture after CMV antigen stimulation. In nucleotides, the sequence is TGTGCCAGCAGCCCCTACGGGAAGCTGTTTTTT. This codes for CASSPYGKLFF.